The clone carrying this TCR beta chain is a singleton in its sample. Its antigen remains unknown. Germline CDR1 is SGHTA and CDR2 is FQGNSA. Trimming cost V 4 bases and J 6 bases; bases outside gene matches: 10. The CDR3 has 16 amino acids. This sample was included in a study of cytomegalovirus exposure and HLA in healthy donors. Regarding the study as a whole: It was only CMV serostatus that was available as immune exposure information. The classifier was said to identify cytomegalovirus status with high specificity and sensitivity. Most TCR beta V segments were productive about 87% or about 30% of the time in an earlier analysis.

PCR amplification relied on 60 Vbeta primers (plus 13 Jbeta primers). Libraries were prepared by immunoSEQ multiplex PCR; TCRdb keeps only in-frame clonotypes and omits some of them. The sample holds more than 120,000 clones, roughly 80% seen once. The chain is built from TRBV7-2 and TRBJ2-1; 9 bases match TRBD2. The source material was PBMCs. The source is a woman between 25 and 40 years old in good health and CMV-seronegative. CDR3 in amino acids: CASSSLAGTNFNEQFF. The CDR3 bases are TGTGCCAGCAGCTCTCTAGCGGGAACGAACTTCAATGAGCAGTTCTTC. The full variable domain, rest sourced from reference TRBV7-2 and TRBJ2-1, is GAGVSQSPSNKVTEKGKDVELRCDPISGHTALYWYRQSLGQGLEFLIYFQGNSAPDKSGLPSDRFSAERTGGSVSTLTIQRTQQEDSAVYLCASSSLAGTNFNEQFFGPGTRLTVL.